The T cell receptor beta chain under discussion was sequenced for a study of molecular identifiers for immune sequencing clone quantification. Study results and limitations: Identical barcode-sharing TCR molecules could lead to underestimated sizes for highly expanded clones.

TCRdb itself ran the PCR reads through MiXCR, one entry per CDR3 protein. This table holds hundreds of thousands of distinct CDR3 sequences, roughly 24% found once. Trimming removed 1 base from V and 5 bases from J, with 9 bases in between. Germline CDR1 reads WSHSY; CDR2 reads SAAADI. There are 14 residues in the CDR3. In its sample, this clonotype was seen a few times. The antigen is not known. What was sequenced was naive CD8+ T cells from blood, with Jurkat cell RNA spiked in. This sample's subset: FACS-sorted CD8+CD4-CCR7+CD45RA+ naive T cells. The chain uses TRBV10-2 and TRBJ2-1; D not resolved. This clonotype was sampled from a human donor in good health. Some libraries in this study had Jurkat cell RNA spiked in. CDR3 bases: TGCGCCAGCAGTGAGTTGAGTCCAAACAATGAGCAGTTCTTC. Encoded protein: CASSELSPNNEQFF.